This entry lists 30 T cell receptor beta chains sequenced from one sample in a study of glioma-infiltrating T cells. TCR alpha and beta CDR3 regions were amplified from RNA using iRepertoire nested multiplex PCR. TCRdb used MiXCR to reprocess the multiplex PCR reads, holding one entry per CDR3 protein. The table lists 90,000 to 110,000 distinct CDR3 sequences, about 25% of them singletons. The material sequenced was glioma tissue, nonneoplastic brain tissue, or PBMCs (not recorded which). The receptors here all came from a human donor with low-grade glioma or glioblastoma, undergoing nonglioma brain surgery, or in good health (not recorded which).

There are many counts of this clonotype. The V gene is TRBV12-3 or TRBV12-4, the J gene TRBJ1-5, with TRBD1 as a possible D gene (6 bases). V was trimmed by 1 base and J by 8 bases, leaving 12 bases between them. The CDR3 totals 14 residues. CDR3 nucleotides: TGTGCCAGCAGTTTAGGCCCAGGGACAAAGCCCCAGCATTTT. This codes for CASSLGPGTKPQHF.

The V call is TRBV5-1, the J call TRBJ1-5, with a tentative D call TRBD1 (5 bases). The V and J ends lost 4 bases and 0 bases respectively, with 11 bases between them. CDR1 SGHRS and CDR2 YFSETQ come from the germline V gene. The CDR3 is made up of 15 amino acids. CDR3 region: CASSPSGGSNQPQHF. CDR3 nucleotides: TGCGCCAGCAGCCCGTCGGGGGGTAGCAATCAGCCCCAGCATTTT.

The chain has TRBV7-9 and TRBJ2-1; D remains ambiguous. Germline V gene data show CDR1 as SEHNR and CDR2 as FQNEAQ (reference sequence). There are 13 residues in the CDR3. Trimming shortened V by 4 bases and J by 8 bases, and 12 bases separated the two germline ends. CDR3 loop: CASSSLASYEQFF. DNA of the CDR3: TGTGCCAGCAGCTCCCTTGCTAGTTATGAGCAGTTCTTC.

This clonotype was seen many times. The chain joins TRBV6-1 to TRBJ1-5, with TRBD1 identical over 8 bases. The CDR3 is 17 residues long. J was trimmed by 3 bases and V by 5 bases; bases with no gene match: 12. Germline V CDR1 and CDR2: MNHNS, SASEGT. The CDR3 nucleotides are TGTGCCAGCAGTTTAGACGCGGACAGGGCCCACAATCAGCCCCAGCATTTT. Protein: CASSLDADRAHNQPQHF.

This clonotype was observed many times. The chain is built from TRBV9 and TRBJ1-1, with D perhaps matching TRBD1 (5 bases). The CDR3 sequence is 15 residues long. Germline-derived CDR1 and CDR2 are SGDLS and YYNGEE. Between the trimmed V and J ends, which lost 0 bases and 11 bases, there was a span of 20 bases. This CDR3 is CASSVAPSGAWRAFF. CDR3 nucleotide sequence: TGTGCCAGCAGCGTAGCTCCCAGTGGGGCTTGGAGGGCTTTCTTT.

This clonotype was counted a few times. J is TRBJ2-7 and V is TRBV11-3; TRBD1 matches at 8 bases. Germline CDR1 and CDR2: SGHNT and YENEEA. CDR3 length: 15 amino acids. V lost 5 bases to trimming and J lost 0 bases; unmatched junction nucleotides: 6. This CDR3 is CASSRDRGFSYEQYF. The CDR3, as DNA: TGTGCCAGCAGCCGAGACAGGGGCTTCTCCTACGAGCAGTACTTC.

This clonotype was detected many times. The rearrangement links TRBV6-2 or TRBV6-3 to TRBJ2-2; possibly TRBD1 for D (5 bases). V shed 7 bases and J shed 6 bases, with 6 bases lying between them. The germline CDR1 and CDR2 sequences are MNHEY and SVGEGT. This CDR3 spans 11 amino acids. CDR3 region: CASTGPGELFF. In DNA, the CDR3 is TGTGCCAGCACAGGGCCCGGGGAGCTGTTTTTT.

This clonotype was recorded at least ten times. The rearrangement uses TRBV6-2 or TRBV6-3 and TRBJ2-1, with no clear D. CDR1 is MNHEY, CDR2 SVGEGT, per germline. Trimming removed 0 bases at V and 1 base at J, with 13 bases between. This CDR3 region has 17 residues. The CDR3 protein is CASSYSRRLGSYNEQFF. The CDR3 nucleotides are TGTGCCAGCAGTTACTCGAGACGGCTCGGGTCCTACAATGAGCAGTTCTTC.

This clonotype occurred a few times. The CDR3 nucleotides read TGTGCCAGCAGCACCCCCGTGGGCCACCGCTCCTACGAGCAGTACTTC. Its translation: CASSTPVGHRSYEQYF. The chain has TRBV11-3 and TRBJ2-7; D gene uncertain. V lost 5 bases to trimming and J lost 0 bases, with 17 bases between them. The CDR3 runs 16 residues. The germline CDR1 and CDR2 sequences are SGHNT and YENEEA.

This clonotype was detected a few times. V usage is TRBV5-4 and J usage is TRBJ2-5; a weak D match, TRBD2 (5 bases). Trimming removed 5 bases at V and 3 bases at J, with 14 bases between. The CDR3 consists of 14 residues. Germline loops: CDR1 SGHNT, CDR2 YYREEE (reference sequence). The CDR3 reads CASRSERAEETQYF. DNA of the CDR3: TGTGCCAGCAGGTCCGAGCGAGCGGAAGAGACCCAGTACTTC. Full variable domain (remainder filled in from reference TRBV5-4 and TRBJ2-5): ETGVTQSPTHLIKTRGQQVTLRCSSQSGHNTVSWYQQALGQGPQFIFQYYREEENGRGNFPPRFSGLQFPNYSSELNVNALELDDSALYLCASRSERAEETQYFGPGTRLLVL.

This clonotype was counted many times. This sequence joins TRBV15 and TRBJ1-1; 7 bases line up with TRBD1. V lost 3 bases and J lost 1; bases outside the gene matches: 8. The CDR3 consists of 16 residues. CDR1 and CDR2 from the germline V gene are LNHNV and YYDKDF (reference sequence). CDR3 region: CATSRRQGQWNTEAFF. The CDR3 region has the DNA TGTGCCACCAGCAGGAGACAGGGACAGTGGAACACTGAAGCTTTCTTT.

This clonotype was observed at least ten times. The rearrangement joins TRBV25-1 to TRBJ2-7; TRBD1 or TRBD2 may be the D gene (6 bases each). The CDR3 totals 12 residues. Germline V gene lookup returns CDR1 MGHDK and CDR2 SYGVNS. V dropped 8 bases and J dropped 7 bases, with 15 bases sitting between them. The CDR3 sequence is CASRVGGREQYF. CDR3 in DNA: TGTGCCAGCCGAGTTGGGGGGCGGGAGCAGTACTTC.

This clonotype was counted ten times or more. V gene TRBV28 combines with J gene TRBJ1-4; 7 nucleotides match TRBD1. V lost 1 base to trimming and J lost 8 bases; unmatched junction nucleotides: 4. Germline V gene data show CDR1 as MDHEN and CDR2 as SYDVKM. The CDR3 totals 14 residues. In DNA, the CDR3 is TGTGCCAGCAGTTTATACAGGGGCGGCGAAAAACTGTTTTTT. The encoded protein is CASSLYRGGEKLFF.

This clonotype was seen many times. The chain joins TRBV2 to TRBJ1-5; D unresolved. The ends were cut back, 7 bases at V and 3 bases at J, with 10 bases in the middle. Germline V gives CDR1 SNHLY, CDR2 FYNNEI. The CDR3 has 13 residues. This chain's CDR3 is CASTGRLNQPQHF. In DNA form, the CDR3 reads TGTGCCAGCACGGGCAGGCTCAATCAGCCCCAGCATTTT.

Remarks on this clonotype: One base away lies a much larger clone, so this may be a sequencing read error. Likely a read error: the CDR3 ends without its conserved phenylalanine or tryptophan. The chain is built from TRBV20-1 and TRBJ1-2; 8 nucleotides agree with TRBD1. CDR1 is DFQATT, CDR2 SNEGSKA, per germline (reference sequence). The CDR3 runs to 17 residues. The CDR3 spells CSARDQGTGRANYSYTL. As DNA, the CDR3 is TGCAGTGCTAGAGATCAAGGGACAGGCAGAGCTAACTATAGCTACACCCTC.

Of note for this clonotype: One base away lies a much larger clone, so this may be a sequencing read error. The conserved closing phenylalanine or tryptophan is absent in this CDR3, likely reflecting a read error. This sequence joins TRBV19 and TRBJ1-5; no firm D call. V lost 6 bases and J 1 base, leaving 7 bases between the germline ends. CDR1 and CDR2 (germline): LNHDA, SQIVND (reference sequence). This CDR3 is 13 amino acids long. The CDR3 bases are TGTGCCAGTAGAGCAGGCAGCAATCAGCCCCAGCATCTT. Translating it yields CASRAGSNQPQHL.

This clonotype has ten or more counts. The rearrangement joins TRBV6-1 to TRBJ2-7, with D unclear. The CDR3 runs to 11 residues. Germline lookup yields CDR1 MNHNS and CDR2 SASEGT. With 6 bases removed from V and 1 base from J, the gap between germline ends came to 4 bases. CDR3 nucleotides: TGTGCCAGCAGCACTTCCTACGAGCAGTACTTC. Translated: CASSTSYEQYF.

This clonotype has at least ten counts. CDR3 sequence reads: CATDYEQYF. In DNA, the CDR3 is TGTGCCACCGACTACGAGCAGTACTTC. The V and J genes are TRBV2 and TRBJ2-7, with D unresolved. Germline V lookup: CDR1 SNHLY, CDR2 FYNNEI. The CDR3 covers 9 residues. The V and J ends lost 10 bases and 3 bases respectively, with 4 bases between them.

At least ten counts were recorded for this clonotype. The genes are TRBV6-5 and TRBJ2-6; maybe TRBD2 (6 bases). This CDR3 comprises 21 residues. Trimming shortened V by 0 bases and J by 2 bases, and 23 bases separated the two germline ends. Germline CDR1 is MNHEY and CDR2 is SVGAGI. The chain's CDR3 is CASSYSRGITLFVPGANVLTF. The CDR3 DNA reads as TGTGCCAGCAGTTACTCGCGGGGTATTACTTTGTTCGTCCCTGGGGCCAACGTCCTGACTTTC.

This clonotype was recorded many times. The V gene is TRBV27, the J gene TRBJ1-1; D is perhaps TRBD1 (5 bases). Looked up from germline, CDR1 is MNHEY and CDR2 is SMNVEV (reference sequence). CDR3 size: 14 residues. The V end was cut by 3 bases, the J end by 4 bases, with 12 bases between. CDR3 region: CASSLLQEGTEAFF. In nucleotides, the CDR3 is TGTGCCAGCAGTTTGCTACAGGAAGGCACTGAAGCTTTCTTT.

Concerning this clonotype itself: Since a much larger clone is just one base distant, this may be a read error. This chain uses TRBV29-1 with TRBJ2-1; unclear D gene. Germline CDR1 reads SQVTM; CDR2 reads ANQGSEA. The CDR3 runs 13 residues. CDR3: CSASPVEHNGQFF. As DNA, the CDR3 is TGCAGCGCCTCACCCGTCGAACACAATGGGCAGTTCTTC.

As concerns this clonotype: This may be a read error: a much more frequent sequence differs by one nucleotide. The V gene is TRBV6-2 or TRBV6-3, the J gene TRBJ2-7, with a weak D call TRBD2 (5 bases). Germline assignment: CDR1 MNHEY and CDR2 SVGEGT. The CDR3 spans 13 residues. The DNA for the CDR3 is TGCGCCAGCAGTGGAGGCGGATCCTACGAGCAGTCCTTC. This translates into CASSGGGSYEQSF.

On this clonotype: A much larger clone is a single base away; this may be a read error. This chain connects TRBV7-9 to TRBJ2-3; TRBD1 is a possible D gene (6 bases). The V gene's germline CDR1 is SEHNR and CDR2 FQNEAQ (reference sequence). The length of the CDR3 is 15 residues. Deletions cut 1 base from V and 4 bases from J, with 12 bases between. The DNA of the CDR3 is TGTGCCAGCAGCTTAGTTACAGGGACCCCAGATACGCAGTATTTT. Encoded protein: CASSLVTGTPDTQYF.

There are many counts of this clonotype. This rearrangement joins TRBV7-9 to TRBJ1-3; the D is unclear. V was trimmed by 2 bases and J by 0 bases, leaving 8 bases between them. The CDR3 length is 15 residues. Germline V gives CDR1 SEHNR, CDR2 FQNEAQ (reference sequence). In nucleotides, the CDR3 is TGTGCCAGCAGCTTACAGAGCAACTCTGGAAACACCATATATTTT. As protein: CASSLQSNSGNTIYF. The whole variable domain, filled in from reference TRBV7-9 and TRBJ1-3, reads DTGVSQNPRHKITKRGQNVTFRCDPISEHNRLYWYRQTLGQGPEFLTYFQNEAQLEKSRLLSDRFSAERPKGSFSTLEIQRTEQGDSAMYLCASSLQSNSGNTIYFGEGSWLTVV.

This clonotype was detected ten times or more. The rearrangement joins TRBV20-1 to TRBJ1-1; D not certain. Germline values: CDR1 DFQATT, CDR2 SNEGSKA (reference sequence). The germline V and J ends were trimmed by 3 bases and 7 bases, with 6 bases remaining between them. The CDR3 sequence is 10 residues long. The CDR3 DNA sequence: TGCAGTGCTAGGAGCAATGAAGCTTTCTTT. Its translation: CSARSNEAFF.

This clonotype was counted at least ten times. V is TRBV7-2 and J is TRBJ1-3, with TRBD1 matching over 7 bases. With 1 base clipped from V and 2 bases from J, the junction kept 8 bases outside the gene matches. Germline V CDR1 and CDR2: SGHTA, FQGNSA. The CDR3 is made up of 17 amino acids. This chain's CDR3 is CASSLVSSQGTGNTIYF. CDR3 DNA: TGTGCCAGCAGCTTAGTGTCGTCACAGGGGACTGGAAACACCATATATTTT.

With respect to this clonotype: This may arise from a read error, as a much more abundant clone is one base away. The V gene is TRBV9, the J gene TRBJ1-1; 8 nucleotides match TRBD1. Germline V gives CDR1 SGDLS, CDR2 YYNGEE. The CDR3 covers 15 residues. The CDR3 DNA reads as TGTGCCAGCTCACCTGGACAGGGTTTGAACACTAAAGCTTTCTTT. This gives the protein CASSPGQGLNTKAFF.

This clonotype was seen repeatedly, ten times or more. The chain combines TRBV7-2 with TRBJ1-1; 7 positions agree with TRBD1. The V segment lost 8 bases and the J segment 7 bases; nucleotides outside the gene matches: 7. Germline V gene lookup returns CDR1 SGHTA and CDR2 FQGNSA. This CDR3 comprises 12 residues. The CDR3 coding sequence is TGTGCCAGCGCCCGACAGGGCGGTGAAGCTTTCTTT. This sequence encodes CASARQGGEAFF.

A single count supports this clonotype. At one of its ends the junction is not consistent with the germline gene, which may arise from a read error. V usage is TRBV27 and J usage is TRBJ1-1; weak D call: TRBD1 (6 bases). CDR1 MNHEY and CDR2 SMNVEV come from the germline V gene (reference sequence). CDR3 length equals 12 residues. The chain's CDR3 is CAGSEGGTEAFF. As DNA, the CDR3 is TGTGCCGGCAGTGAAGGGGGCACTGAAGCTTTCTTT.

This clonotype has at least ten counts. The V call is TRBV29-1, the J call TRBJ2-5, with 7 bases identical to TRBD1. CDR3 length: 15 amino acids. The germline gives CDR1 SQVTM, CDR2 ANQGSEA. V was clipped by 4 bases and J by 2 bases; unmatched bases: 10. As DNA, the CDR3 is TGCAGCGTTGGGACCGGGACAGCCACTCAAGAGACCCAGTACTTC. Translating it yields CSVGTGTATQETQYF. The variable domain in full, with the rest retrieved from reference TRBV29-1 and TRBJ2-5, is SAVISQKPSRDICQRGTSLTIQCQVDSQVTMMFWYRQQPGQSLTLIATANQGSEATYESGFVIDKFPISRPNLTFSTLTVSNMSPEDSSIYLCSVGTGTATQETQYFGPGTRLLVL.